The 26 T cell receptor beta chains below all came from one sample that was sequenced in a study of blood T cell dynamics during melanoma immunotherapy. The table came from immunoSEQ multiplex PCR; TCRdb's copy has only in-frame clones and leaves some out. The sample holds about 7,600 clones, about 83% seen once. Time point given: week 3, after first cycle of checkpoint inhibitor. The sample here was blood, taken from a patient treated with checkpoint blockade. These receptors originate from a human donor with melanoma.

The chain couples TRBV7-9 to TRBJ1-3, with D unresolved. CDR1 is SEHNR and CDR2 is FQNEAQ in the germline V gene (reference sequence). Trimming removed 6 bases from V and 2 bases from J, with 8 bases in between. The CDR3 has 13 residues. CDR3: CASRQGTGNTIYF. The CDR3 coding sequence is TGTGCCAGCAGACAAGGGACTGGAAACACCATATATTTT.

This chain links TRBV5-1 with TRBJ2-7; D is unresolved. The CDR3 runs to 13 residues. CDR1 is SGHRS and CDR2 is YFSETQ in the germline V gene. With 1 base removed from V and 3 bases from J, the gap between germline ends came to 8 bases. CDR3 residues: CASSLNLNYEQYF. CDR3 sequence (DNA): TGCGCCAGCAGCTTGAATTTGAACTACGAGCAGTACTTC.

This clone was seen just once. The chain employs TRBV5-1 and TRBJ2-7, with a possible D match to TRBD1 (5 bases). Germline lookup yields CDR1 SGHRS and CDR2 YFSETQ. CDR3 length: 15 amino acids. The V gene lost 4 bases and the J gene lost 1 base, with 15 bases spanning the gap. Written as DNA, the CDR3 is TGCGCCAGCAGCACAGGACCGATACAGTCCTACGAGCAGTACTTC. Its translation: CASSTGPIQSYEQYF.

The CDR3, as DNA: TGTGCCAGCACCAAAGGCGAGAACACTGAAGCTTTCTTT. The encoded protein is CASTKGENTEAFF. This chain connects TRBV5-5 to TRBJ1-1, with D uncertain. The V and J ends lost 6 bases and 1 base respectively, with 10 bases between them. The CDR3 contains 13 residues. Germline values: CDR1 SGHKS, CDR2 YYEKEE (reference sequence).

This clone was detected a few times. J is TRBJ2-6 and V is TRBV19; weak D call: TRBD2 (5 bases). The germline V and J ends were trimmed by 3 bases and 0 bases, with 12 bases remaining between them. The CDR3 totals 17 residues. Germline V lookup: CDR1 LNHDA, CDR2 SQIVND (reference sequence). CDR3 protein: CASSIRGDNSGANVLTF. The CDR3 region has the DNA TGTGCCAGTAGTATCCGGGGAGACAACTCTGGGGCCAACGTCCTGACTTTC.

V gene TRBV5-1 combines with J gene TRBJ2-1; 10 bases fit TRBD2. The junction had 4 bases not matched to a gene; V was cut back by 3 bases and J by 1 base. The CDR3 has 16 residues. From germline, CDR1 is SGHRS and CDR2 YFSETQ. CDR3 residues: CASSSLAGGSYNEQFF. The CDR3 DNA follows: TGCGCCAGCAGCTCTTTAGCGGGAGGTTCCTACAATGAGCAGTTCTTC.

The V call is TRBV5-1, the J call TRBJ2-7; 10 positions match TRBD1. J gave up 2 bases and V 1 base, and 6 bases lay outside the gene matches. Germline CDR1 and CDR2: SGHRS and YFSETQ. The CDR3 runs to 16 residues. For the CDR3, the DNA is TGCGCCAGCAGCTTGAATTCCGGGACAGGGGCCTACGAGCAGTACTTC. This encodes CASSLNSGTGAYEQYF.

V and J are TRBV7-2 and TRBJ2-7; no definite D call. Trimming removed 3 bases at V and 0 bases at J, with 9 bases between. Germline V gene sequence: CDR1 SGHTA, CDR2 FQGNSA. This CDR3 has 14 amino acids. The CDR3 reads CASSFRVSSYEQYF. The CDR3 nucleotides are TGTGCCAGCAGCTTTCGTGTAAGCTCCTACGAGCAGTACTTC. The full variable domain, completed using reference TRBV7-2 and TRBJ2-7, is GAGVSQSPSNKVTEKGKDVELRCDPISGHTALYWYRQSLGQGLEFLIYFQGNSAPDKSGLPSDRFSAERTGGSVSTLTIQRTQQEDSAVYLCASSFRVSSYEQYFGPGTRLTVT.

The chain combines TRBV19 with TRBJ2-1, with TRBD1 identical over 10 bases. CDR1 is LNHDA, CDR2 SQIVND, per germline (reference sequence). Losses at the gene ends were 7 bases for V and 7 bases for J; bases not matched to a gene: 10. This CDR3 has 15 residues. CDR3 protein: CASTDIPGQGNEQFF. CDR3 DNA: TGTGCCAGTACCGACATTCCGGGACAGGGGAATGAGCAGTTCTTC.

J is TRBJ2-1 and V is TRBV4-1; no definite D call. CDR3 length: 13 residues. V was trimmed by 3 bases and J by 6 bases, leaving 9 bases between them. The V gene's germline CDR1 is MGHRA and CDR2 YSYEKL. CDR3 loop: CASSQFFGNEQFF. The CDR3 DNA reads as TGCGCCAGCAGCCAGTTTTTTGGCAATGAGCAGTTCTTC.

The rearrangement joins TRBV5-1 to TRBJ1-1; TRBD1 matches at 7 bases. Per the germline V gene, CDR1 is SGHRS and CDR2 is YFSETQ. The CDR3 runs to 14 residues. J gave up 5 bases and V 4 bases, and 8 bases lay outside the gene matches. The CDR3 coding sequence is TGCGCCAGCAGCGTGCAGGGGGAAAGGACTGAAGCTTTCTTT. This sequence encodes CASSVQGERTEAFF.

This chain connects TRBV13 to TRBJ1-1; 8 positions agree with TRBD1. This CDR3 has 14 residues. Germline V gene lookup returns CDR1 PRHDT and CDR2 FYEKMQ (reference sequence). J was trimmed by 4 bases and V by 3 bases; bases with no gene match: 4. CDR3 in DNA: TGTGCCAGCAGCTTCCAGGGGGCGTTCACTGAAGCTTTCTTT. Protein: CASSFQGAFTEAFF.

This clone was seen only a few times. This chain connects TRBV2 to TRBJ1-2; the match to TRBD1 covers 9 bases. After removal of 7 bases from V and 6 bases from J, the junction contained 15 bases not matched to a gene. The CDR3 is 16 amino acids. The germline gives CDR1 SNHLY, CDR2 FYNNEI. The CDR3 is CASILIRGDRANGYTF. The CDR3 nucleotides read TGTGCCAGCATTCTGATTCGTGGGGACAGGGCGAATGGCTACACCTTC.

This chain connects TRBV5-1 to TRBJ2-7; D call uncertain. Germline V gene lookup returns CDR1 SGHRS and CDR2 YFSETQ. V lost 1 base and J 2 bases, leaving 4 bases between the germline ends. The CDR3 spans 12 residues. The CDR3 DNA is TGCGCCAGCAGCTTGAGTACCTACGAGCAGTACTTC. It encodes CASSLSTYEQYF.

This rearrangement joins TRBV5-1 to TRBJ1-1; a weak D match, TRBD1 (6 bases). Germline V gene sequence: CDR1 SGHRS, CDR2 YFSETQ. The V and J ends lost 4 bases and 1 base respectively, with 8 bases between them. This CDR3 is 13 amino acids long. CDR3 DNA: TGCGCCAGCAGCAGGGGACAGAACACTGAAGCTTTCTTT. It yields the protein CASSRGQNTEAFF.

The chain is built from TRBV29-1 and TRBJ1-1; D is uncertain. CDR1 is SQVTM, CDR2 ANQGSEA, per germline. Trimming removed 7 bases at V and 3 bases at J, with 15 bases between. This CDR3 is built from 13 residues. CDR3 sequence (DNA): TGCAGCGCCCGGACGCTGGAGGACACTGAAGCTTTCTTT. Protein sequence: CSARTLEDTEAFF.

This chain uses TRBV7-9 with TRBJ1-2, with D hard to call. Trimming cost V 1 base and J 6 bases, with 15 bases left between them. In germline, CDR1 is SEHNR, CDR2 FQNEAQ (reference sequence). This CDR3 has 15 residues. CDR3 DNA sequence: TGTGCCAGCAGCTTAGGGACCGATTCGATCCATGGCTACACCTTC. Protein: CASSLGTDSIHGYTF.

This chain joins TRBV7-2 and TRBJ1-1; TRBD1 matches at 7 bases. The V and J ends lost 5 bases and 4 bases, in that order; junction bases with no gene match: 10. CDR1 and CDR2 from the germline V gene are SGHTA and FQGNSA. The CDR3 length is 15 residues. This CDR3 reads CASSAQTGIGTEAFF. CDR3 nucleotide sequence: TGTGCCAGCAGCGCCCAGACAGGGATCGGCACTGAAGCTTTCTTT.

The chain is built from TRBV18 and TRBJ1-4; D might be TRBD1 (6 bases). The CDR3 totals 16 residues. The germline V gene has CDR1 KGHSH and CDR2 LQKENI. V was clipped by 6 bases and J by 4 bases, with 18 bases between them. As DNA, the CDR3 is TGTGCCAGCTCGCAAGGGCAGGGGACTGTTAATGAAAAACTGTTTTTT. Encoded protein: CASSQGQGTVNEKLFF.

This sequence joins TRBV18 and TRBJ1-1; D possibly corresponds to TRBD1 (5 bases). The germline CDR1 and CDR2 sequences are KGHSH and LQKENI. The CDR3 has 14 residues. V gave up 5 bases and J gave up 1 base, with 11 bases separating them. CDR3 protein: CASSRGLGNTEAFF. CDR3 DNA: TGTGCCAGCTCAAGGGGTCTCGGGAACACTGAAGCTTTCTTT.

The rearrangement uses TRBV18 and TRBJ2-3, with D possibly being TRBD1 (5 bases). V was trimmed by 2 bases and J by 2 bases, leaving 11 bases between them. The germline V gene has CDR1 KGHSH and CDR2 LQKENI. This CDR3 has 15 residues. CDR3 sequence: CASSPNRMNTDTQYF. CDR3 coding DNA: TGTGCCAGCTCACCAAACAGGATGAACACAGATACGCAGTATTTT.

This chain joins TRBV5-1 and TRBJ1-4; possibly TRBD1 for D (6 bases). Trimming shortened V by 0 bases and J by 1 base, and 13 bases separated the two germline ends. Germline V lookup: CDR1 SGHRS, CDR2 YFSETQ. The CDR3 sequence is 17 residues long. For the CDR3, the DNA is TGCGCCAGCAGCTTGGTCAGGGGCGGGGGAACTAATGAAAAACTGTTTTTT. Its protein product is CASSLVRGGGTNEKLFF.

The chain couples TRBV2 to TRBJ2-7; TRBD1 is a possible D gene (6 bases). Germline CDR1 SNHLY, CDR2 FYNNEI. This CDR3 comprises 12 residues. The V gene lost 6 bases and the J gene lost 6 bases, with 12 bases spanning the gap. In DNA form, the CDR3 reads TGTGCCAGCAGCGGCACAGGGCCCGAGCAGTACTTC. Translating it yields CASSGTGPEQYF. The variable domain in full, with the rest retrieved from reference TRBV2 and TRBJ2-7, is EPEVTQTPSHQVTQMGQEVILRCVPISNHLYFYWYRQILGQKVEFLVSFYNNEISEKSEIFDDQFSVERPDGSNFTLKIRSTKLEDSAMYFCASSGTGPEQYFGPGTRLTVT.

V usage is TRBV6-1 and J usage is TRBJ1-5, with D hard to call. CDR1 is MNHNS, CDR2 SASEGT, per germline. The CDR3 loop spans 11 amino acids. Trimming shortened V by 3 bases and J by 6 bases, and 3 bases separated the two germline ends. The CDR3 reads CASSEAQPQHF. As DNA, the CDR3 is TGTGCCAGCAGTGAGGCTCAGCCCCAGCATTTT.

The chain couples TRBV27 to TRBJ1-3, with TRBD1 identical over 7 bases. Germline V CDR1 and CDR2: MNHEY, SMNVEV (reference sequence). With V trimmed by 7 bases and J by 7 bases, 16 bases remained unmatched. The CDR3 covers 16 residues. The CDR3 region is CASKVRIRDSLNTIYF. The CDR3 bases are TGTGCCAGCAAAGTCCGAATCCGGGACAGCCTGAACACCATATATTTT.

The chain has TRBV4-1 and TRBJ1-1, with TRBD1 as a possible D gene (6 bases). The V end lost 3 bases, the J end lost 1 base, and 12 bases lay between the germline ends. CDR3 size: 15 residues. Germline assignment: CDR1 MGHRA and CDR2 YSYEKL. CDR3 protein: CASSQTGTQNTEAFF. The CDR3 region has the DNA TGCGCCAGCAGCCAGACCGGGACACAGAACACTGAAGCTTTCTTT.